The 22 T cell receptor beta chains below come from one sample, sequenced in a study of pediatric ulcerative colitis (dated by TCRdb to 2018 to 2020). The library was obtained by the immunoSEQ multiplex PCR assay. Here the immuneACCESS table is served through TCRdb, limited to in-frame sequences with V and J called. Missing clones are a known gap in these copies; in checked studies unresolved V genes cover under half, and the rest lacks a known reason. Recorded for this sample are fewer than 45,000 clones; roughly 80% of them occurred a single time. The top ten clones comprise approximately 25% of the sample. The source material was blood. The receptors shown here come from a girl between 10 and 17 years old with moderate ulcerative colitis.

This chain connects TRBV6-6 to TRBJ1-3; D gene uncertain. The germline V and J ends were trimmed by 5 bases and 8 bases, with 13 bases remaining between them. There are 13 residues in the CDR3. CDR1 and CDR2 (germline): MNHNY, SVGAGI (reference sequence). CDR3 loop: CASSLHRVDTIYF. DNA of the CDR3: TGTGCCAGCAGTCTCCACCGGGTAGACACCATATATTTT.

The CDR3 here is CASSLGTSGRALYQETQYF. In nucleotides, the CDR3 is TGCGCCAGCAGCTTGGGGACTAGCGGGAGGGCCCTTTACCAAGAGACCCAGTACTTC. This rearrangement joins TRBV5-1 to TRBJ2-5; 15 positions match TRBD2. The junction had 6 bases not matched to a gene; V was cut back by 0 bases and J by 0 bases. The CDR3 sequence is 19 residues long. Germline-derived CDR1 and CDR2 are SGHRS and YFSETQ.

This clone showed up just once. This chain uses TRBV5-1 with TRBJ1-1; D is undetermined. Per the germline V gene, CDR1 is SGHRS and CDR2 is YFSETQ. The CDR3 has 14 amino acids. V was shortened by 4 bases and J by 1 base, with 11 bases between the two germline ends. DNA for the CDR3: TGCGCCAGCAGCCCTACCCCCGAGAACACTGAAGCTTTCTTT. This codes for CASSPTPENTEAFF.

The rearrangement uses TRBV27 and TRBJ2-5, with D possibly being TRBD1 or TRBD2 (5 bases each). Trimming took 5 bases from V and 4 from J, leaving 20 bases between them. The germline gives CDR1 MNHEY, CDR2 SMNVEV (reference sequence). The CDR3 length is 16 residues. The CDR3 bases are TGTGCCAGCAGTCTCGGATCTTGGGGGTTTCGAGAGACCCAGTACTTC. Amino acids: CASSLGSWGFRETQYF.

The CDR3 bases are TGTGCCAGCAGCCCGCACAGGGGAAAAAACATTCAGTACTTC. It specifies CASSPHRGKNIQYF. The chain uses TRBV7-8 and TRBJ2-4; 7 bases match TRBD1. Germline V gene sequence: CDR1 SGHVS, CDR2 FQNEAQ. V shed 5 bases, J shed 4 bases, and the junction held 5 bases outside the gene matches. The length of the CDR3 is 14 residues.

V gene TRBV30 combines with J gene TRBJ1-4; a weak D match, TRBD1 (6 bases). The CDR3 is 14 residues long. CDR1 GTSNPN and CDR2 SVGIG come from the germline V gene (reference sequence). Trimming stripped 3 bases from V and 3 bases from J, with 11 bases between. The CDR3 nucleotides read TGTGCCTGGAGCCGGGGACAACCTAATGAAAAACTGTTTTTT. It specifies CAWSRGQPNEKLFF.

The chain couples TRBV2 to TRBJ2-5, with 13 bases identical to TRBD2. CDR3 length: 15 amino acids. V lost 4 bases and J lost 5; bases outside the gene matches: 4. Germline V gene lookup returns CDR1 SNHLY and CDR2 FYNNEI. The CDR3 bases are TGTGCCAGCAGTGGGACTAGCGGGAGTAGGGAGACCCAGTACTTC. Translation: CASSGTSGSRETQYF.

The chain combines TRBV5-1 with TRBJ2-6; D is uncertain. The CDR3 has 15 amino acids. Germline V CDR1 and CDR2: SGHRS, YFSETQ. Trimming left V 7 bases short and J 1 base short, with 12 bases between. CDR3 in amino acids: CASSIALSGANVLTF. Written as DNA, the CDR3 is TGCGCCAGCTCAATAGCCCTATCTGGGGCCAACGTCCTGACTTTC.

This rearrangement joins TRBV10-2 to TRBJ1-4; no firm D call. Germline V gene data show CDR1 as WSHSY and CDR2 as SAAADI. Trimming removed 6 bases from V and 3 bases from J, with 11 bases in between. The CDR3 is made up of 14 amino acids. CDR3 loop: CASRQGRANEKLFF. Written as DNA, the CDR3 is TGCGCCAGCAGACAAGGGAGAGCTAATGAAAAACTGTTTTTT.

The gene calls are TRBV6-6 and TRBJ1-2, with 8 bases matching TRBD1. CDR1 is MNHNY and CDR2 is SVGAGI in the germline V gene (reference sequence). The CDR3 extends over 15 amino acids. J was trimmed by 5 bases and V by 2 bases; bases with no gene match: 7. As DNA, the CDR3 is TGTGCCAGCAGTTACGTCCCGGGACAGGAATATGGCTACACCTTC. Protein product: CASSYVPGQEYGYTF.

The genes are TRBV6-5 and TRBJ1-6, with D possibly being TRBD1 (5 bases). With 5 bases removed from V and 6 bases from J, the gap between germline ends came to 11 bases. Germline V CDR1 and CDR2: MNHEY, SVGAGI. This CDR3 region has 14 residues. CDR3 DNA: TGTGCCAGCAGTCGGGACGGGGGTAATTCACCCCTCCACTTT. This translates into CASSRDGGNSPLHF.

This chain uses TRBV5-4 with TRBJ1-1, with D possibly matching TRBD1 (5 bases). Germline lookup yields CDR1 SGHNT and CDR2 YYREEE (reference sequence). The CDR3 totals 12 residues. Trimming stripped 4 bases from V and 7 bases from J, with 11 bases between. The CDR3 loop is CASSRGDLEAFF. The CDR3 DNA reads as TGTGCCAGCAGCCGAGGGGACCTTGAAGCTTTCTTT.

V gene TRBV18 combines with J gene TRBJ2-1; D unresolved. There are 15 residues in the CDR3. Germline CDR1 reads KGHSH; CDR2 reads LQKENI. V lost 3 bases to trimming and J lost 6 bases, with 15 bases between them. CDR3 region: CASSPRAHGSNEQFF. The CDR3 coding sequence is TGTGCCAGCTCACCCCGGGCCCACGGCTCCAATGAGCAGTTCTTC.

The chain has TRBV9 and TRBJ2-7; 11 bases are shared with TRBD1. V trimming: 3 bases; J trimming: 3 bases; junction bases outside the gene matches: 2. Germline-derived CDR1 and CDR2 are SGDLS and YYNGEE. The CDR3 sequence is 14 residues long. CDR3 nucleotides: TGTGCCAGCAGCGCCGGGACAGGGGGCTACGAGCAGTACTTC. Its protein is CASSAGTGGYEQYF.

This chain uses TRBV9 with TRBJ1-3, with TRBD1 matching over 9 bases. V dropped 3 bases and J dropped 6; count of bases not matched to a gene: 10. The CDR3 has 16 amino acids. Germline V CDR1 and CDR2: SGDLS, YYNGEE. In DNA form, the CDR3 reads TGTGCCAGCAGCGCTAACCGGGACAGGGTTGTAAACACCATATATTTT. It encodes CASSANRDRVVNTIYF.

The chain carries TRBV19 and TRBJ2-7; 8 bases align to TRBD2. CDR1 LNHDA and CDR2 SQIVND come from the germline V gene (reference sequence). CDR3 length: 15 amino acids. The trim removed 4 bases at V and 3 bases at J, leaving 8 bases unmatched. CDR3 protein: CASSTRTSRDYEQYF. In nucleotides, the CDR3 is TGTGCCAGTAGTACCCGGACTAGCAGGGACTACGAGCAGTACTTC.

The chain joins TRBV6-6 to TRBJ2-2, with a possible D match to TRBD1 (6 bases). Germline CDR1 MNHNY, CDR2 SVGAGI (reference sequence). The CDR3 has 16 amino acids. Trimming stripped 5 bases from V and 1 base from J, with 14 bases between. In DNA, the CDR3 is TGTGCCAGCAGTAACCTGGGACAATTGAACACCGGGGAGCTGTTTTTT. Translating gives CASSNLGQLNTGELFF.

Only a few counts were recorded for this clone. The rearrangement joins TRBV30 to TRBJ1-6, with D unresolved. Trimming cost V 0 bases and J 9 bases, with 6 bases left between them. The germline CDR1 and CDR2 sequences are GTSNPN and SVGIG (reference sequence). The CDR3 contains 12 residues. As DNA, the CDR3 is TGTGCCTGGAGTGTAGGTTCTTCACCCCTCCACTTT. Protein: CAWSVGSSPLHF.

This chain links TRBV25-1 with TRBJ2-7; TRBD1 aligns across 12 bases. J lost 4 bases, V lost 5 bases, and 12 bases had no gene match. CDR3 length equals 17 residues. CDR1 and CDR2 (germline): MGHDK, SYGVNS. In DNA form, the CDR3 reads TGTGCCAGCAGTACAGCCCCGGGACAGGGGGCCGGGTACGAGCAGTACTTC. As protein: CASSTAPGQGAGYEQYF.

J is TRBJ1-1 and V is TRBV30; the match to TRBD1 covers 9 bases. Germline CDR1 and CDR2: GTSNPN and SVGIG (reference sequence). V dropped 5 bases and J dropped 5; count of bases not matched to a gene: 9. The CDR3 sequence is 14 residues long. This chain's CDR3 is CAWGPGQGVTEAFF. The CDR3, as DNA: TGTGCCTGGGGCCCGGGACAGGGAGTTACTGAAGCTTTCTTT.

This chain links TRBV28 with TRBJ2-4; no firm D call. V was pared by 1 base and J by 2 bases, with 15 bases between. Germline V gene data show CDR1 as MDHEN and CDR2 as SYDVKM. The CDR3 totals 17 residues. CDR3 in amino acids: CASSLSVSLSTKNIQYF. The CDR3 nucleotides are TGTGCCAGCAGTTTATCAGTGAGTTTATCAACCAAAAACATTCAGTACTTC.

This chain links TRBV13 with TRBJ2-5; either TRBD1 or TRBD2 may fit D (5 bases each). The CDR3 consists of 13 residues. V lost 3 bases, J lost 5 bases, and 10 bases lay in between. CDR1 and CDR2 from the germline V gene are PRHDT and FYEKMQ (reference sequence). The CDR3 sequence is CASSFEGLETQYF. The CDR3 bases are TGTGCCAGCAGCTTCGAGGGGTTGGAGACCCAGTACTTC.